The 7 T cell receptor beta chains in this list originate from one sample, sequenced in a study of cytomegalovirus exposure and HLA in healthy donors. Primers included in the PCR were 60 Vbeta and 13 Jbeta primers. Clones were read by immunoSEQ multiplex PCR, and TCRdb kept only the in-frame ones, dropping some. The table has about 97,000 clones, around 85% seen once; the top ten hold around 5.2%. The sample was PBMCs. These TCRs come from a man aged 35-49 years in good health and CMV-seropositive.

V is TRBV29-1 and J is TRBJ2-3; 7 bases map to TRBD1. Germline values: CDR1 SQVTM, CDR2 ANQGSEA. The CDR3 is made up of 13 amino acids. The J segment lost 2 bases and the V segment lost 4 bases, leaving 3 bases of the junction unmatched. The CDR3 reads CSVAGGTTDTQYF. The CDR3 region has the DNA TGCAGCGTTGCAGGGGGAACCACAGATACGCAGTATTTT.

Concerning this clone: Additional DNA sequences in this sample encode the identical CDR3. This sequence joins TRBV7-6 and TRBJ2-7; 7 positions agree with TRBD1. V was pared by 1 base and J by 2 bases, with 2 bases of the junction left unmatched. Germline V gene data show CDR1 as SGHVS and CDR2 as FNYEAQ. The CDR3 has 14 amino acids. The CDR3 nucleotides are TGTGCCAGCAGCTTAGGCCAGGGGGCCTACGAGCAGTACTTC. This encodes CASSLGQGAYEQYF. The full variable domain, completed using reference TRBV7-6 and TRBJ2-7, is GAGVSQSPRYKVTKRGQDVALRCDPISGHVSLYWYRQALGQGPEFLTYFNYEAQQDKSGLPNDRFSAERPEGSISTLTIQRTEQRDSAMYRCASSLGQGAYEQYFGPGTRLTVT.

J is TRBJ2-7 and V is TRBV13, with a tentative D call TRBD2 (5 bases). The CDR3 has 13 amino acids. Trimming removed 3 bases from V and 0 bases from J, with 6 bases in between. Germline V lookup: CDR1 PRHDT, CDR2 FYEKMQ (reference sequence). The CDR3 region is CASSFRDSYEQYF. The CDR3 DNA reads TGTGCCAGCAGCTTCCGGGACTCCTACGAGCAGTACTTC.

The rearrangement joins TRBV5-6 to TRBJ2-3; TRBD2 matches at 11 bases. Germline V lookup: CDR1 SGHDT, CDR2 YYEEEE. The CDR3 runs to 15 residues. Trimming removed 0 bases from V and 6 bases from J; junction bases left unmatched: 3. CDR3 amino acids: CASSLGTSGGDTQYF. The CDR3 DNA reads as TGTGCCAGCAGCTTGGGTACTAGCGGGGGCGATACGCAGTATTTT.

This rearrangement joins TRBV7-7 to TRBJ2-5; 10 bases agree with TRBD1. The V and J ends lost 3 bases and 3 bases, in that order; junction bases with no gene match: 1. Per germline, CDR1 SSHAT and CDR2 FNYEAQ (reference sequence). The CDR3 length is 14 residues. In DNA form, the CDR3 reads TGTGCCAGCAGCTTGACAGGGGGCAAAGAGACCCAGTACTTC. It is translated as CASSLTGGKETQYF.

This chain connects TRBV25-1 to TRBJ1-2; no clear D. V was trimmed by 10 bases and J by 3 bases, leaving 12 bases between them. In germline, CDR1 is MGHDK, CDR2 SYGVNS. This CDR3 has 12 amino acids. CDR3 sequence reads: CATSTTYYGYTF. In DNA, the CDR3 is TGTGCCACTTCGACAACGTACTATGGCTACACCTTC.

This clone was seen once. The chain combines TRBV15 with TRBJ2-3, with 8 bases that match TRBD1. Germline V CDR1 and CDR2: LNHNV, YYDKDF (reference sequence). J lost 2 bases, V lost 2 bases, and 9 bases had no gene match. The CDR3 has 17 amino acids. CDR3 protein: CATSRYNGQGVTDTQYF. CDR3 DNA: TGTGCCACCAGCAGATATAACGGACAGGGAGTCACAGATACGCAGTATTTT. Full variable domain (remainder filled in from reference TRBV15 and TRBJ2-3): DAMVIQNPRYQVTQFGKPVTLSCSQTLNHNVMYWYQQKSSQAPKLLFHYYDKDFNNEADTPDNFQSRRPNTSFCFLDIRSPGLGDTAMYLCATSRYNGQGVTDTQYFGPGTRLTVL.